The 29 T cell receptor beta chains presented below share a single source sample, sequenced in a study of CD8 T cells in Susac syndrome. After extraction with the RNeasy kit, 0.5 to 1 ug of the RNA was reverse transcribed using random hexamers. One entry per CDR3 protein, called by TCRdb with MiXCR from the immunoSEQ multiplex PCR reads. Among hundreds of thousands of distinct CDR3 sequences listed, 65% to 90% were seen once. Sequenced material: CD8+ T cells from PBMCs. Receptor source: a human donor with multiple sclerosis.

The chain uses TRBV5-6 and TRBJ2-7; 12 bases fit TRBD1. Trimming removed 6 bases from V and 4 bases from J; junction bases left unmatched: 11. The CDR3 has 16 amino acids. Germline V gives CDR1 SGHDT, CDR2 YYEEEE. The CDR3 sequence: CASIDSQGQGAYEQYF. The DNA of the CDR3 is TGTGCCAGCATCGATAGTCAGGGACAGGGGGCGTACGAGCAGTACTTC. The complete variable domain, with remaining parts taken from reference TRBV5-6 and TRBJ2-7, reads DAGVTQSPTHLIKTRGQQVTLRCSPKSGHDTVSWYQQALGQGPQFIFQYYEEEERQRGNFPDRFSGHQFPNYSSELNVNALLLGDSALYLCASIDSQGQGAYEQYFGPGTRLTVT.

This clonotype has more than one count but fewer than ten. The chain couples TRBV6-1 to TRBJ1-2; TRBD1 is a possible D gene (6 bases). This CDR3 is 13 amino acids long. Germline V gene lookup returns CDR1 MNHNS and CDR2 SASEGT. The V gene lost 5 bases and the J gene lost 2 bases, with 9 bases spanning the gap. CDR3 residues: CASSFQGNYGYTF. Here the CDR3 DNA reads TGTGCCAGCAGTTTTCAGGGGAACTATGGCTACACCTTC.

This clonotype was detected only once. The V call is TRBV20-1, the J call TRBJ2-1; 9 bases line up with TRBD2. Germline CDR1 DFQATT, CDR2 SNEGSKA (reference sequence). J lost 4 bases, V lost 2 bases, and 9 bases had no gene match. This CDR3 is built from 16 residues. In nucleotides, the CDR3 is TGCAGTGCTAGACCCCCTGCGGGAGGGTCGTACAATGAGCAGTTCTTC. Its protein is CSARPPAGGSYNEQFF.

J is TRBJ2-1 and V is TRBV4-1, with 16 positions matching TRBD2. The CDR3 has 19 amino acids. The junction had 10 bases not matched to a gene; V was cut back by 0 bases and J by 8 bases. CDR1 is MGHRA, CDR2 YSYEKL, per germline. The CDR3 sequence is CASSQEGTSGRAPEDEQFF. The CDR3 region has the DNA TGCGCCAGCAGCCAAGAGGGGACTAGCGGGAGGGCCCCGGAGGATGAGCAGTTCTTC.

The CDR3 nucleotides read TGCGCCAGCAGCCCCCAAGTCACAGGGACAGAGACCCAGTACTTC. It is translated as CASSPQVTGTETQYF. The rearrangement joins TRBV5-1 to TRBJ2-5, with D perhaps matching TRBD1 (6 bases). V dropped 4 bases and J dropped 4 bases, with 17 bases sitting between them. The CDR3 loop spans 15 amino acids. CDR1 is SGHRS and CDR2 is YFSETQ in the germline V gene. Full variable domain (rest looked up from reference TRBV5-1 and TRBJ2-5): KAGVTQTPRYLIKTRGQQVTLSCSPISGHRSVSWYQQTPGQGLQFLFEYFSETQRNKGNFPGRFSGRQFSNSRSEMNVSTLELGDSALYLCASSPQVTGTETQYFGPGTRLLVL.

The chain combines TRBV19 with TRBJ2-7; D is possibly TRBD1 or TRBD2 (5 bases each). The germline CDR1 and CDR2 sequences are LNHDA and SQIVND (reference sequence). V was cut by 3 bases and J by 2 bases, with 11 bases left in between. The CDR3 has 14 residues. CDR3 in amino acids: CASSMGVSPYEQYF. CDR3 nucleotide sequence: TGTGCCAGTAGTATGGGGGTCTCCCCCTACGAGCAGTACTTC.

The rearrangement joins TRBV20-1 to TRBJ2-3; D possibly corresponds to TRBD2 (5 bases). V gave up 3 bases and J gave up 0 bases, with 13 bases separating them. The CDR3 sequence is 15 residues long. Germline loops: CDR1 DFQATT, CDR2 SNEGSKA (reference sequence). Written as DNA, the CDR3 is TGCAGTGCTAGTCGTCGAGCGGTGAGCACAGATACGCAGTATTTT. Translated, it gives CSASRRAVSTDTQYF.

The V gene is TRBV29-1, the J gene TRBJ2-3; 11 positions match TRBD2. The V and J ends lost 2 bases and 3 bases, in that order; junction bases with no gene match: 7. The germline CDR1 and CDR2 sequences are SQVTM and ANQGSEA. CDR3 size: 16 residues. CDR3 region: CSVEPWRLAGTDTQYF. DNA for the CDR3: TGCAGCGTTGAACCTTGGCGACTAGCGGGAACAGATACGCAGTATTTT.

The gene calls are TRBV9 and TRBJ1-5; possible D gene TRBD1, 5 bases. Germline V lookup: CDR1 SGDLS, CDR2 YYNGEE. This CDR3 is 14 amino acids long. With 4 bases removed from V and 5 bases from J, the gap between germline ends came to 13 bases. The CDR3 DNA follows: TGTGCCAGCAGCCCTTGGGACGGAGATCAGCCCCAGCATTTT. Translating gives CASSPWDGDQPQHF. Together with reference TRBV9 and TRBJ1-5, the CDR3 gives the full variable domain: DSGVTQTPKHLITATGQRVTLRCSPRSGDLSVYWYQQSLDQGLQFLIQYYNGEERAKGNILERFSAQQFPDLHSELNLSSLELGDSALYFCASSPWDGDQPQHFGDGTRLSIL.

The rearrangement links TRBV13 to TRBJ2-1; 12 bases agree with TRBD2. The CDR3 loop spans 17 amino acids. Germline CDR1 is PRHDT and CDR2 is FYEKMQ (reference sequence). The V gene end was trimmed by 0 bases and the J gene end by 7 bases; junction bases not matched to a gene: 7. The CDR3 region is CASSLGLAGGDLNEQFF. CDR3 DNA: TGTGCCAGCAGCTTAGGCCTAGCGGGAGGGGATTTGAATGAGCAGTTCTTC.

V is TRBV7-2 and J is TRBJ2-7, with D tentatively TRBD2 (5 bases). The CDR3 has 14 amino acids. Germline assignment: CDR1 SGHTA and CDR2 FQGNSA. Trimming removed 5 bases from V and 3 bases from J, with 14 bases in between. CDR3 protein: CASSAVPGGYEQYF. DNA for the CDR3: TGTGCCAGCAGCGCAGTCCCAGGAGGCTACGAGCAGTACTTC.

This rearrangement joins TRBV4-2 to TRBJ2-7; perhaps TRBD2 as D (5 bases). Trimming left V 0 bases short and J 0 bases short, with 9 bases between. Germline V gene sequence: CDR1 LGHNA, CDR2 YNFKEQ. The CDR3 extends over 15 amino acids. Here the CDR3 DNA reads TGTGCCAGCAGCCAAGAAATAGGGAGCTCCTACGAGCAGTACTTC. Protein product: CASSQEIGSSYEQYF.

The chain employs TRBV4-3 and TRBJ1-5; D gene ambiguous. The V and J ends lost 1 base and 6 bases respectively, with 13 bases between them. The CDR3 loop spans 15 amino acids. The germline V gene has CDR1 LGHNA and CDR2 YSLEER. In DNA, the CDR3 is TGCGCCAGCAGCCAAGCGGCCATGGGGAGTCAGCCCCAGCATTTT. Translated, it gives CASSQAAMGSQPQHF.

This clonotype was detected once. This chain joins TRBV14 and TRBJ2-3; 10 bases agree with TRBD2. The CDR3 is 19 residues long. V lost 0 bases, J lost 0 bases, and 9 bases stayed unmatched. The germline V gene has CDR1 SGHDN and CDR2 FVKESK. CDR3 in DNA: TGTGCCAGCAGCCAAGAGGGACTAGCGCCAATTCCTAGCACAGATACGCAGTATTTT. Translating gives CASSQEGLAPIPSTDTQYF.

This clonotype has just one count. The gene calls are TRBV25-1 and TRBJ1-2; D possibly corresponds to TRBD1 (5 bases). This CDR3 is 13 amino acids long. Trimming took 8 bases from V and 1 from J, leaving 11 bases between them. The germline V gene has CDR1 MGHDK and CDR2 SYGVNS. In nucleotides, the CDR3 is TGTGCCAGCCGGGACTTAATTAACTATGGCTACACCTTC. Amino acid sequence: CASRDLINYGYTF.

The table lists this clonotype with a few counts. The chain links TRBV24-1 to TRBJ2-2; D is uncertain. Deletions cut 1 base from V and 2 bases from J, with 7 bases between. The germline V gene has CDR1 KGHDR and CDR2 SFDVKD. The length of the CDR3 is 15 residues. The CDR3 nucleotides are TGTGCCACCAGTGATTTCGGACCCAACACCGGGGAGCTGTTTTTT. Translating it yields CATSDFGPNTGELFF.

The V call is TRBV27, the J call TRBJ1-2; 7 nucleotides align to TRBD1. V was clipped by 1 base and J by 6 bases; unmatched bases: 14. Per germline, CDR1 MNHEY and CDR2 SMNVEV (reference sequence). The CDR3 spans 17 residues. The CDR3 reads CASSLFRGSLLSDGYTF. CDR3 in DNA: TGTGCCAGCAGTTTATTCAGGGGGTCCTTACTATCAGATGGCTACACCTTC.

The chain employs TRBV20-1 and TRBJ2-7; TRBD2 matches 11 bases. V lost 0 bases and J lost 6; bases outside the gene matches: 10. Germline V gene sequence: CDR1 DFQATT, CDR2 SNEGSKA (reference sequence). This CDR3 contains 16 residues. CDR3 nucleotide sequence: TGCAGTGCTAGAGACCCCCATAGCGGGAGGGTGGGCGAGCAGTACTTC. Protein sequence: CSARDPHSGRVGEQYF.

The J gene is TRBJ2-2, the V gene TRBV6-2 or TRBV6-3, with TRBD2 matching 15 bases. The junction had 3 bases not matched to a gene; V was cut back by 6 bases and J by 4 bases. The CDR3 consists of 16 residues. CDR1 and CDR2 (germline): MNHEY, SVGEGT. CDR3 protein: CASRGTSGRITGELFF. CDR3 nucleotide sequence: TGTGCCAGCAGAGGGACTAGCGGGAGGATCACCGGGGAGCTGTTTTTT.

V usage is TRBV7-9 and J usage is TRBJ2-5, with D unresolved. The V end lost 11 bases, the J end lost 5 bases, and 21 bases lay between the germline ends. The CDR3 has 14 amino acids. Germline V gives CDR1 SEHNR, CDR2 FQNEAQ (reference sequence). CDR3 region: CAGGRAEMGETQYF. Written as DNA, the CDR3 is TGTGCCGGCGGCCGGGCGGAAATGGGGGAGACCCAGTACTTC.

This sequence joins TRBV29-1 and TRBJ2-7; 10 bases are shared with TRBD1. This CDR3 is built from 12 residues. Germline values: CDR1 SQVTM, CDR2 ANQGSEA. Trimming removed 6 bases from V and 3 bases from J; junction bases left unmatched: 2. The CDR3 region is CSVGDRGYEQYF. The CDR3, as DNA: TGCAGCGTGGGGGACAGGGGCTACGAGCAGTACTTC.

The J gene is TRBJ2-5, the V gene TRBV7-9, with D perhaps matching TRBD2 (5 bases). The CDR3 contains 14 residues. CDR1 is SEHNR, CDR2 FQNEAQ, per germline (reference sequence). The V end was cut by 4 bases, the J end by 3 bases, with 12 bases between. DNA of the CDR3: TGTGCCAGCAGCTCCGGGAACCTCAAAGAGACCCAGTACTTC. It translates to CASSSGNLKETQYF.

V gene TRBV20-1 combines with J gene TRBJ2-1; D not resolved. The germline gives CDR1 DFQATT, CDR2 SNEGSKA (reference sequence). The CDR3 is made up of 12 amino acids. Trimming removed 2 bases from V and 4 bases from J, with 6 bases in between. This chain's CDR3 is CSARLSYNEQFF. CDR3 nucleotides: TGCAGTGCTAGATTGTCTTACAATGAGCAGTTCTTC.

The rearrangement uses TRBV5-5 and TRBJ1-2; the match to TRBD1 covers 7 bases. With 4 bases clipped from V and 4 bases from J, the junction kept 10 bases outside the gene matches. The CDR3 is 15 amino acids. The germline gives CDR1 SGHKS, CDR2 YYEKEE (reference sequence). CDR3 DNA sequence: TGTGCCAGCAGCCCTGACAGGGACTGGATCTATGGCTACACCTTC. It yields the protein CASSPDRDWIYGYTF.

This clonotype occurred a few times. CDR3 DNA: TGTGCCAGCAACCATGACAGGGAGAGGGTGTACACCTTC. Translating gives CASNHDRERVYTF. The chain recombines TRBV7-9 with TRBJ1-2; 7 bases agree with TRBD1. J lost 11 bases, V lost 7 bases, and 13 bases had no gene match. The CDR3 extends over 13 amino acids. The germline V gene has CDR1 SEHNR and CDR2 FQNEAQ (reference sequence).

The chain has TRBV28 and TRBJ2-7; a weak D match, TRBD1 (5 bases). The V and J ends lost 3 bases and 2 bases respectively, with 17 bases between them. CDR1 is MDHEN and CDR2 is SYDVKM in the germline V gene. The CDR3 loop spans 16 amino acids. The CDR3 DNA is TGTGCCAGCAGTTTCTCCCCCTCTACAGGTACCTACGAGCAGTACTTC. Protein product: CASSFSPSTGTYEQYF.

CDR3 sequence (DNA): TGCGCCAGCAGCCAAGAGGCTGCGTTACTAGCGGGAGGAGAGACCCAGTACTTC. It translates to CASSQEAALLAGGETQYF. The chain carries TRBV4-3 and TRBJ2-5, with 12 nucleotides matching TRBD2. Trimming removed 0 bases from V and 4 bases from J; junction bases left unmatched: 9. Germline V gene data show CDR1 as LGHNA and CDR2 as YSLEER. CDR3 length equals 18 residues.

V and J are TRBV6-5 and TRBJ2-5, with D possibly being TRBD1 (6 bases). V was pared by 5 bases and J by 5 bases, with 18 bases between. The CDR3 length is 15 residues. Germline loops: CDR1 MNHEY, CDR2 SVGAGI. The CDR3: CASSPDSLTWETQYF. The CDR3 DNA reads as TGTGCCAGCAGTCCGGACAGCCTGACGTGGGAGACCCAGTACTTC.

The V call is TRBV7-9, the J call TRBJ2-1, with 8 bases matching TRBD2. Germline-derived CDR1 and CDR2 are SEHNR and FQNEAQ (reference sequence). The CDR3 has 16 amino acids. The V gene end was trimmed by 7 bases and the J gene end by 9 bases; junction bases not matched to a gene: 17. CDR3 region: CASTGSTSDLYGEQFF. The CDR3 bases are TGTGCCAGCACAGGATCGACTAGCGATTTATATGGTGAGCAGTTCTTC.